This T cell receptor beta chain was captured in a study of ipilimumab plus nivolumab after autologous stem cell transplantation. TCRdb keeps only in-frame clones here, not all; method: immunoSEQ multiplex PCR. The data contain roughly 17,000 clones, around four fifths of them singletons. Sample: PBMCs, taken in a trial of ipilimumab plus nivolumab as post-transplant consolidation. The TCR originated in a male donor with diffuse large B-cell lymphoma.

This CDR3 is CASSLDGQGYANEQFF. CDR3 bases: TGTGCCAGCAGCTTAGACGGACAGGGGTACGCCAATGAGCAGTTCTTC. The rearrangement joins TRBV7-9 to TRBJ2-1; 9 bases are shared with TRBD1. Germline V gene data show CDR1 as SEHNR and CDR2 as FQNEAQ (reference sequence). CDR3 size: 16 residues. Unmatched junction bases numbered 7, after V lost 1 base and J lost 6 bases.